The clone carrying this T cell receptor beta chain was found a few times. What it binds is unknown. Other DNA sequences in the sample encode the same CDR3. The entry originates in a study of beta chain features in type 1 diabetes. Study-level points and caveats: Across all four CD4+ subsets, people with type 1 diabetes showed modestly shorter TCRB CDR3s. More deletions and fewer insertions at VDJ junctions were found in patients with type 1 diabetes.

Trimming removed 5 bases from V and 3 bases from J, with 5 bases in between. Per germline, CDR1 LNHDA and CDR2 SQIVND (reference sequence). CDR3 length equals 11 residues. Expressed TCRB transcripts were sequenced because the entire RNA isolate underwent reverse transcription. Profiling relied on immunoSEQ multiplex PCR, and the TCRdb table lists in-frame clones only, not all of them. The top ten clones hold 0.02% to 0.025% of a sample with nearly 700,000 clones, 13% of them seen once. This TCR derives from a man younger than 30 with type 1 diabetes. The chain joins TRBV19 to TRBJ2-7, with D uncertain. Sequences were obtained from naive CD4+ T cells from blood. Written as DNA, the CDR3 is TGTGCCAGTAGTGCTAACTACGAGCAGTACTTC. This gives the protein CASSANYEQYF.